Sequencing of this T cell receptor beta chain was carried out in a study of blood T cells in healthy people across ages. A second PCR of roughly 6 to 12 cycles used a sample-barcoded 5' primer and a J-beta primer mix. TCRdb used MiXCR to reprocess the 5' RACE reads, holding one entry per CDR3 protein. Among 1.4 million to 1.5 million distinct CDR3 sequences listed, 40% to 50% were seen once. The sample holds a few counts of this clonotype. The V and J ends lost 1 base and 2 bases, in that order; junction bases with no gene match: 3. The length of the CDR3 is 15 residues. CDR1 is SGHAT and CDR2 is FQNNGV in the germline V gene.

The chain links TRBV11-2 to TRBJ2-7, with 9 bases that match TRBD2. The clonotype was recovered from a woman under 30 in good health. The sequenced sample consisted of blood. Written as DNA, the CDR3 is TGTGCCAGCAGCTTAGCTAGCGGGATCCCCTACGAGCAGTACTTC. This encodes CASSLASGIPYEQYF.